This is a list of T cell receptor beta chains from one sample in a study of blood T cell repertoires in COVID-19. The table came from immunoSEQ multiplex PCR; TCRdb's copy has only in-frame clones and leaves some out. The sample consists of hundreds of thousands of clones, roughly nine tenths of them appearing once. The sequenced sample was PBMCs or T cells enriched from blood (not recorded which). The receptors come from a woman in her 30s with acute COVID-19. The CDR3 runs from the conserved cysteine through the conserved F or W. A D gene is named only where the DNA matches it firmly. The size of a clone is reported for some rows only, either as once, few or many, or as a class for expanded clones.

j_call d_call v_call cdr3_length clone_size cdr3_aa cdr3_nt
TRBJ1-6 TRBD1 TRBV5-1 17 NA CASSPTGSPLYNSPLHF TGCGCCAGCAGCCCGACAGGGTCGCCGTTATATAATTCACCCCTCCACTTT
TRBJ2-1 NA TRBV27 19 NA CASSQGGVRGPFNYNEQFF TGTGCCAGCAGCCAAGGGGGGGTCAGGGGCCCTTTTAATTACAATGAGCAGTTCTTC
TRBJ2-2 TRBD1 TRBV6-5 15 NA CASGGQGANTGELFF TGTGCCAGCGGGGGACAGGGGGCGAACACCGGGGAGCTGTTTTTT
TRBJ1-1 NA TRBV19 11 NA CASSHQGKAFF TGTGCCAGTAGCCACCAGGGGAAAGCTTTCTTT
TRBJ1-1 TRBD1 TRBV5-8 14 NA CASTEGQLNTEAFF TGTGCCAGCACCGAGGGACAGTTAAACACTGAAGCTTTCTTT
TRBJ2-1 TRBD2 TRBV11-2 15 NA CASSYSGGQYNEQFF TGTGCCAGCAGCTACAGCGGGGGACAATACAATGAGCAGTTCTTC
TRBJ2-1 TRBD1 TRBV9 15 NA CASSQGTASYNEQFF TGTGCCAGCAGCCAAGGGACAGCGTCCTACAATGAGCAGTTCTTC
TRBJ1-5 TRBD1 TRBV5-5 14 NA CASSFGQGYQPQHF TGTGCCAGCAGCTTCGGACAGGGATATCAGCCCCAGCATTTT
TRBJ1-2 NA TRBV24-1 15 NA CATSEPHQGSYGYTF TGTGCCACCAGTGAACCACACCAGGGGAGCTATGGCTACACCTTC
TRBJ2-4 NA TRBV19 15 NA CASSIFWGSKNIQYF TGTGCCAGTAGTATATTCTGGGGCAGCAAAAACATTCAGTACTTC
TRBJ2-4 TRBD1 TRBV6-2/TRBV6-3 14 NA CASSYSGQGTIQYF TGTGCCAGCAGTTATTCAGGACAGGGGACCATTCAGTACTTC
TRBJ1-1 NA TRBV19 14 NA CASSMFQGNTEAFF TGTGCCAGTAGTATGTTCCAGGGTAACACTGAAGCTTTCTTT
TRBJ2-2 TRBD1 TRBV10-3 15 NA CAISTGTGNTGELFF TGTGCCATCAGCACCGGGACAGGGAACACCGGGGAGCTGTTTTTT
TRBJ2-5 NA TRBV6-6 16 NA CASSPGGRDFQETQYF TGTGCCAGCAGCCCCGGGGGACGTGACTTCCAAGAGACCCAGTACTTC
TRBJ1-6 TRBD1 TRBV13 16 NA CASSLRTGEYNSPLHF TGTGCCAGCAGCTTACGGACAGGGGAATATAATTCACCCCTCCACTTT
TRBJ1-3 NA TRBV5-4 15 NA CASSLDSRSGNTIYF TGTGCCAGCAGCTTGGACAGCCGCTCTGGAAACACCATATATTTT
TRBJ2-7 TRBD1 TRBV6-5 15 NA CASSYGTASSYEQYF TGTGCCAGCAGTTACGGGACAGCGAGCTCCTACGAGCAGTACTTC
TRBJ1-4 TRBD1 TRBV10-3 15 NA CAISESGTGDEKLFF TGTGCCATCAGTGAGTCCGGGACAGGGGACGAAAAACTGTTTTTT
TRBJ2-7 NA TRBV30 14 NA CAWSVQGRGYEQYF TGTGCCTGGAGTGTACAGGGCCGCGGCTACGAGCAGTACTTC
TRBJ2-3 NA TRBV7-8 13 NA CASSSPSTDTQYF TGTGCCAGCAGCTCCCCTTCGACAGATACGCAGTATTTT
TRBJ1-6 NA TRBV9 15 NA CASSVVGQGSSPLHF TGTGCCAGCAGCGTAGTGGGCCAGGGGAGTTCACCCCTCCACTTT
TRBJ1-1 TRBD1 TRBV20-1 13 NA CSASKGQGDWAFF TGCAGTGCTAGTAAGGGACAGGGAGACTGGGCTTTCTTT
TRBJ2-7 TRBD1 TRBV19 16 few CASSMSPGQGFYEQYF TGTGCCAGTAGTATGAGCCCGGGACAGGGATTCTACGAGCAGTACTTC
TRBJ2-2 NA TRBV15 13 NA CATSPRRAGELFF TGTGCCACCAGCCCGCGCAGGGCCGGGGAGCTGTTTTTT
TRBJ1-2 TRBD1 TRBV9 15 NA CASSPQGVTNYGYTF TGTGCCAGCAGCCCTCAGGGGGTAACCAACTATGGCTACACCTTC
TRBJ2-2 TRBD1 TRBV2 15 NA CASIRQGSNTGELFF TGTGCCAGCATCCGACAGGGGTCGAACACCGGGGAGCTGTTTTTT
TRBJ1-4 NA TRBV5-1 13 NA CASSEIQGNRLFF TGCGCCAGCAGCGAAATACAGGGCAATCGACTGTTTTTT
TRBJ2-7 NA TRBV7-2 14 NA CASSLRDKYEEQYF TGTGCCAGCAGTTTACGGGACAAGTACGAAGAGCAGTACTTC
TRBJ2-7 NA TRBV19 16 NA CASSIDLFGGFGEQYF TGTGCCAGTAGTATAGATCTTTTCGGAGGGTTCGGTGAGCAGTACTTC
TRBJ2-3 TRBD2 TRBV5-1 18 NA CASSPLVPGGGGTDTQYF TGCGCCAGCAGCCCCCTTGTTCCGGGGGGGGGAGGCACAGATACGCAGTATTTT
TRBJ1-1 NA TRBV5-1 13 NA CASLGQPNTEAFF TGCGCCAGCCTAGGACAGCCGAACACTGAAGCTTTCTTT
TRBJ1-4 NA TRBV15 16 NA CATSRGPRTDYEKLFF TGTGCCACCAGCAGAGGACCCCGGACAGATTATGAAAAACTGTTTTTT
TRBJ1-6 NA TRBV7-6 14 NA CASSLGGEGSPLHF TGTGCCAGCAGCTTAGGAGGGGAGGGGTCTCCCCTCCACTTT
TRBJ2-5 NA TRBV5-1 13 NA CASSFGVQETQYF TGCGCCAGCAGCTTCGGGGTACAAGAGACCCAGTACTTC
TRBJ1-2 NA TRBV3-1/TRBV3-2 14 NA CASSHPTGNYGYTF TGTGCCAGCAGCCATCCTACAGGGAACTATGGCTACACCTTC
TRBJ1-5 NA TRBV10-3 17 NA CAIRSGHGTNSNQPQHF TGTGCCATCAGATCGGGCCACGGGACAAATAGCAATCAGCCCCAGCATTTT
TRBJ2-7 TRBD1 TRBV6-5 15 NA CASSYVGQGSYEQYF TGTGCCAGCAGTTACGTGGGACAGGGTTCCTACGAGCAGTACTTC
TRBJ2-7 NA TRBV4-3 16 NA CASSQERVAGSYEQYF TGCGCCAGCAGCCAAGAAAGGGTTGCGGGGTCCTACGAGCAGTACTTC
TRBJ1-4 NA TRBV30 21 NA CAWSVGLGRVSFRTTNEKLFF TGTGCCTGGAGTGTCGGTTTAGGGAGGGTCAGCTTCCGAACAACTAATGAAAAACTGTTTTTT
TRBJ2-3 TRBD2 TRBV19 16 NA CASSISGRAGTDTQYF TGTGCCAGTAGTATCTCTGGGAGAGCGGGGACAGATACGCAGTATTTT
TRBJ2-7 TRBD1 TRBV18 13 NA CASSPGQDYEQYF TGTGCCAGCTCGCCGGGACAGGACTACGAGCAGTACTTC
TRBJ2-7 NA TRBV27 14 NA CASSFSGNSYEQYF TGTGCCAGCAGTTTTTCCGGGAACTCCTACGAGCAGTACTTC
TRBJ2-7 TRBD1 TRBV7-8 15 once CASSLGLDRGYEQYF TGTGCCAGCAGCTTAGGTTTGGACAGGGGCTACGAGCAGTACTTC
TRBJ1-2 NA TRBV19 16 NA CASSISTDGGAYGYTF TGTGCCAGTAGTATATCCACAGATGGAGGTGCCTATGGCTACACCTTC
TRBJ2-7 NA TRBV18 15 NA CASSLSTSNSYEQYF TGTGCCAGCTCACTTTCGACATCAAACTCCTACGAGCAGTACTTC
TRBJ2-3 NA TRBV10-1 13 NA CASSESQRYTQYF TGCGCCAGCAGTGAGTCTCAGCGGTATACGCAGTATTTT
TRBJ1-3 TRBD1 TRBV11-2 17 NA CASSLEGQRSSGNTIYF TGTGCCAGCAGCTTAGAGGGACAGCGGAGCTCTGGAAACACCATATATTTT
TRBJ1-2 NA TRBV11-3 15 NA CASSLGPTTNYGYTF TGTGCCAGCAGCTTGGGGCCGACAACAAACTATGGCTACACCTTC
TRBJ2-3 NA TRBV6-5 15 NA CASSYEGTLTDTQYF TGTGCCAGCAGTTACGAAGGGACTCTCACAGATACGCAGTATTTT
TRBJ2-5 TRBD1 TRBV7-6 15 NA CASSSDRGFQETQYF TGTGCCAGCAGCTCCGACAGGGGTTTCCAAGAGACCCAGTACTTC
TRBJ2-7 NA TRBV5-1 13 NA CASNSGQRYEQYF TGCGCCAGCAACTCCGGACAACGCTACGAGCAGTACTTC
TRBJ2-7 TRBD1 TRBV11-2 16 NA CASSLGSTGIAYEQYF TGTGCCAGCAGCCTGGGCTCGACAGGGATCGCCTACGAGCAGTACTTC
TRBJ1-2 TRBD1 TRBV27 14 NA CASTPAGGVHGYTF TGTGCCAGCACCCCTGCAGGGGGCGTTCATGGCTACACCTTC
TRBJ1-6 NA TRBV9 15 NA CASSVLGRDNSPLHF TGTGCCAGCAGCGTATTGGGCAGAGATAATTCACCCCTCCACTTT
TRBJ1-1 NA TRBV5-6 12 NA CASSLLRTEAFF TGTGCCAGCAGCTTACTGCGGACTGAAGCTTTCTTT